The 27 T cell receptor beta chains below all came from one sample that was sequenced in a study of regulatory T cells in long-lasting Graves disease. The TCR beta library used iRepertoire HTBI primers with Arm-PCR amplification of CDR3. TCRdb reanalysed the multiplex PCR reads using MiXCR and keeps one entry per CDR3 protein. This table has about 430,000 distinct CDR3 sequences, about 15% appearing once. As for time point: newly diagnosed GD, antithyroid drugs for less than 3 months. Construction of the TCR library relied on RNA isolated from PBMCs. These data also formed part of another study, on T cells in Graves' hyperthyroidism and ophthalmopathy.

Sample: peripheral blood mononuclear cells (PBMCs), taken at new diagnosis, from a patient treated with antithyroid drugs. These TCRs come from a woman in her 40s with Graves disease.

The table lists this clonotype with many counts. The chain carries TRBV2 and TRBJ2-3; 10 bases match TRBD2. The CDR3 covers 16 residues. Germline CDR1 reads SNHLY; CDR2 reads FYNNEI. With V trimmed by 6 bases and J by 4 bases, 10 bases remained unmatched. The CDR3 DNA sequence: TGTGCCAGCAGACGGACTAGCGGAGGGGCGGCAGATACGCAGTATTTT. Its translation is CASRRTSGGAADTQYF. The full variable domain, in which reference TRBV2 and TRBJ2-3 provide the parts outside the CDR3, is EPEVTQTPSHQVTQMGQEVILRCVPISNHLYFYWYRQILGQKVEFLVSFYNNEISEKSEIFDDQFSVERPDGSNFTLKIRSTKLEDSAMYFCASRRTSGGAADTQYFGPGTRLTVL.

This clonotype has ten or more counts. The rearrangement uses TRBV18 and TRBJ2-1; unclear D gene. The CDR3 runs 14 residues. Trimming removed 4 bases from V and 8 bases from J, with 15 bases in between. Per germline, CDR1 KGHSH and CDR2 LQKENI. The CDR3 sequence is CASSRTDRMDEQFF. In nucleotides, the CDR3 is TGTGCCAGCTCACGAACGGACCGAATGGATGAGCAGTTCTTC.

This clonotype was counted ten times or more. The chain carries TRBV10-3 and TRBJ2-3; D may be TRBD1 (7 bases). The CDR3 has 13 residues. V was trimmed by 4 bases and J by 6 bases, leaving 11 bases between them. Germline V gives CDR1 ENHRY, CDR2 SYGVKD. The CDR3 DNA follows: TGTGCCATCAGTGGCGGGACAGCTGATACGCAGTATTTT. Protein product: CAISGGTADTQYF.

This clonotype was found many times. The V call is TRBV28, the J call TRBJ2-3; TRBD2 agrees at 9 bases. V lost 5 bases and J lost 8; bases outside the gene matches: 11. There are 15 residues in the CDR3. Germline-derived CDR1 and CDR2 are MDHEN and SYDVKM. This chain's CDR3 is CASSNPSGNHGTQYF. CDR3 bases: TGTGCCAGCAGTAATCCTAGCGGGAACCACGGTACGCAGTATTTT.

The sample holds many counts of this clonotype. V usage is TRBV2 and J usage is TRBJ1-1; TRBD1 matches at 12 bases. The CDR3 spans 13 residues. V trimming: 8 bases; J trimming: 5 bases; junction bases outside the gene matches: 3. Germline V gene data show CDR1 as SNHLY and CDR2 as FYNNEI. CDR3 nucleotide sequence: TGTGCCAGCGGGACAGGGGGCGGGACTGAAGCTTTCTTT. Residues: CASGTGGGTEAFF.

In this sample, this clonotype turned up many times. The chain is built from TRBV12-3 or TRBV12-4 and TRBJ2-3, with D hard to call. CDR3 length: 12 residues. V was pared by 4 bases and J by 6 bases, with 8 bases between. The CDR3: CASSSIKDTQYF. The DNA of the CDR3 is TGTGCCAGCAGTTCCATAAAGGATACGCAGTATTTT.

The table lists this clonotype with many counts. The CDR3 DNA reads as TGTGCCAGCAGCGTAGCGGGGTTCGATGAGCAGTTCTTC. Its translation: CASSVAGFDEQFF. This chain links TRBV9 with TRBJ2-1; maybe TRBD2 (5 bases). This CDR3 is 13 amino acids long. The germline V and J ends were trimmed by 0 bases and 8 bases, with 9 bases remaining between them. Per the germline V gene, CDR1 is SGDLS and CDR2 is YYNGEE. Using reference TRBV9 and TRBJ2-1 for the parts outside the CDR3, the full variable domain is DSGVTQTPKHLITATGQRVTLRCSPRSGDLSVYWYQQSLDQGLQFLIQYYNGEERAKGNILERFSAQQFPDLHSELNLSSLELGDSALYFCASSVAGFDEQFFGPGTRLTVL.

The table lists this clonotype with a few counts. The chain joins TRBV28 to TRBJ1-5; 7 bases line up with TRBD1. Trimming at V came to 10 bases and at J to 7 bases, leaving 7 bases not matched to a gene. Germline CDR1 is MDHEN and CDR2 is SYDVKM. The CDR3 contains 12 residues. CDR3 amino acids: CATQTGNQPQHF. Here the CDR3 DNA reads TGTGCCACACAGACAGGGAACCAGCCCCAGCATTTT.

This clonotype was recorded at least ten times. The genes are TRBV28 and TRBJ1-5, with TRBD1 matching 9 bases. J gave up 2 bases and V 2 bases, and 10 bases lay outside the gene matches. This CDR3 is 18 amino acids long. Germline V gene sequence: CDR1 MDHEN, CDR2 SYDVKM. The CDR3 spells CASSLDRGEMSGNQPQHF. DNA for the CDR3: TGTGCCAGCAGTTTAGACAGGGGGGAGATGAGTGGCAATCAGCCCCAGCATTTT.

Many counts were recorded for this clonotype. This sequence joins TRBV28 and TRBJ1-1; D is possibly TRBD1 (5 bases). The CDR3 is 13 residues long. Per the germline V gene, CDR1 is MDHEN and CDR2 is SYDVKM. CDR3 nucleotide sequence: TGTAGTGTTGGGGGATGGGTGATCACTGAAGCTTTCTTT. Protein: CSVGGWVITEAFF. Combining the CDR3 with reference TRBV28 and TRBJ1-1 gives the whole variable domain DVKVTQSSRYLVKRTGEKVFLECVQDMDHENMFWYRQDPGLGLRLIYFSYDVKMKEKGDIPEGYSVSREKKERFSLILESASTNQTSMYLCSVGGWVITEAFFGQGTRLTVV.

CDR3 bases: TGTGCCAGCAGTGATACGGATTATGGCTACACCTTC. Its translation: CASSDTDYGYTF. The chain has TRBV6-1 and TRBJ1-2; no clear D gene. V was trimmed by 3 bases and J by 5 bases, leaving 7 bases between them. The CDR3 length is 12 residues. Germline V gene sequence: CDR1 MNHNS, CDR2 SASEGT.

This clonotype was detected ten times or more. V is TRBV27 and J is TRBJ2-7; the D gene is possibly TRBD1 (5 bases). Trimming took off 5 bases at V and 6 bases at J, with 26 bases between the two ends. Germline CDR1 MNHEY, CDR2 SMNVEV (reference sequence). The length of the CDR3 is 17 residues. The CDR3 DNA reads TGTGCCAGCAGTCAGTACCACCAAGGGGATTGGTCGTCCGAGCAGTACTTC. Protein: CASSQYHQGDWSSEQYF.

The gene calls are TRBV4-2 and TRBJ1-4; a weak D match, TRBD1 (5 bases). Between the trimmed V and J ends, which lost 4 bases and 7 bases, there was a span of 16 bases. The CDR3 extends over 15 amino acids. Germline V gene lookup returns CDR1 LGHNA and CDR2 YNFKEQ. Here the CDR3 reads CASSRPGPRPEKLFF. CDR3 in DNA: TGTGCCAGCAGCCGGCCGGGACCCAGGCCTGAAAAACTGTTTTTT.

This clonotype has ten or more counts. This rearrangement joins TRBV25-1 to TRBJ1-4, with a tentative D call TRBD1 (6 bases). The V gene's germline CDR1 is MGHDK and CDR2 SYGVNS. This CDR3 is built from 16 residues. Trimming removed 1 base at V and 7 bases at J, with 16 bases between. The CDR3 nucleotides read TGTGCCAGCAGTGAATTAGGGGGAGTATCGTCTGAAAAACTGTTTTTT. It specifies CASSELGGVSSEKLFF.

Note on this clonotype: A junction end diverges from the germline sequence, so it may reflect a read error. The V gene is TRBV24-1, the J gene TRBJ1-1; 7 bases are shared with TRBD1. This CDR3 contains 14 residues. Germline CDR1 KGHDR, CDR2 SFDVKD. The DNA for the CDR3 is TGTGCCACCAGTGGTTTGCGGACAGGTTTTGAAGCTTTCTTT. It translates to CATSGLRTGFEAFF.

This clonotype came up many times. The rearrangement uses TRBV15 and TRBJ2-5, with D perhaps assigned TRBD1 or TRBD2 (6 bases each). CDR3 length: 16 residues. Germline CDR1 reads LNHNV; CDR2 reads YYDKDF (reference sequence). The V gene lost 1 base and the J gene lost 3 bases, with 15 bases spanning the gap. The chain's CDR3 is CATSRAYGGRKETQYF. The CDR3 DNA reads TGTGCCACCAGCAGAGCCTATGGGGGGCGTAAAGAGACCCAGTACTTC. Based on the CDR3 plus reference TRBV15 and TRBJ2-5, the full variable domain is DAMVIQNPRYQVTQFGKPVTLSCSQTLNHNVMYWYQQKSSQAPKLLFHYYDKDFNNEADTPDNFQSRRPNTSFCFLDIRSPGLGDTAMYLCATSRAYGGRKETQYFGPGTRLLVL.

This clonotype was counted many times. The chain employs TRBV20-1 and TRBJ2-2, with 10 positions matching TRBD1. Germline CDR1 reads DFQATT; CDR2 reads SNEGSKA (reference sequence). J was trimmed by 8 bases and V by 6 bases; bases with no gene match: 6. The CDR3 sequence is 13 residues long. This CDR3 is CSARDRGKGELFF. CDR3 DNA: TGCAGTGCCCGGGACAGGGGAAAGGGGGAGCTGTTTTTT.

This chain uses TRBV27 with TRBJ1-2, with D possibly TRBD1 on 5 matching bases. V lost 3 bases to trimming and J lost 4 bases, with 12 bases between them. The CDR3 has 14 residues. Germline V CDR1 and CDR2: MNHEY, SMNVEV (reference sequence). The CDR3 DNA reads TGTGCCAGCAGTTTTCGGGGGACCTCCTATGGCTACACCTTC. Amino acids: CASSFRGTSYGYTF.

The V and J genes are TRBV6-2 or TRBV6-3 and TRBJ2-1, with TRBD2 matching 14 bases. This CDR3 is 19 amino acids long. CDR1 MNHEY and CDR2 SVGEGT come from the germline V gene. V lost 4 bases and J lost 6; bases outside the gene matches: 14. CDR3 DNA: TGTGCCAGCAGTTCGCCCCCGGGACTAGCGGGAGTTAAGGTCAATGAGCAGTTCTTC. Translating it yields CASSSPPGLAGVKVNEQFF.

This clonotype was observed many times. This chain links TRBV30 with TRBJ2-1, with 11 bases matching TRBD2. Trimming cost V 0 bases and J 5 bases; bases outside gene matches: 12. The CDR3 is made up of 18 amino acids. Germline V gene lookup returns CDR1 GTSNPN and CDR2 SVGIG (reference sequence). The DNA for the CDR3 is TGTGCCTGGAGTGTACAACGGATCACTAGCGGGAGAAACAATGAGCAGTTCTTC. Amino acids: CAWSVQRITSGRNNEQFF.

There are many counts of this clonotype. V usage is TRBV5-1 and J usage is TRBJ2-1, with 8 bases aligning to TRBD2. Germline V CDR1 and CDR2: SGHRS, YFSETQ. The CDR3 is 17 amino acids. V was pared by 4 bases and J by 8 bases, with 17 bases of the junction left unmatched. DNA for the CDR3: TGCGCCAGCAGCCCCCCGGGGAGCGGGAGTATCTTGCATGAGCAGTTCTTC. As protein: CASSPPGSGSILHEQFF.

This clonotype was detected many times. At one end, the junction sequence differs from germline, possibly due to a read error. The chain carries TRBV5-6 and TRBJ2-2, with 7 bases lining up with TRBD1. This CDR3 is built from 14 residues. From germline, CDR1 is SGHDT and CDR2 YYEEEE. CDR3 DNA: TGTGCCAGCACCTTGGGGACAGATTCCGGGGAGCTGTTTTTT. This sequence encodes CASTLGTDSGELFF.

This clonotype turned up a few times. The genes are TRBV5-1 and TRBJ1-2, with 10 bases that match TRBD1. V lost 0 bases and J lost 6; bases outside the gene matches: 8. The CDR3 is 16 residues long. Germline loops: CDR1 SGHRS, CDR2 YFSETQ. The DNA of the CDR3 is TGCGCCAGCAGCTTGGCCCTCGGGACAGGGGTACATGGCTACACCTTC. It yields the protein CASSLALGTGVHGYTF. The complete variable domain, with remaining parts taken from reference TRBV5-1 and TRBJ1-2, reads KAGVTQTPRYLIKTRGQQVTLSCSPISGHRSVSWYQQTPGQGLQFLFEYFSETQRNKGNFPGRFSGRQFSNSRSEMNVSTLELGDSALYLCASSLALGTGVHGYTFGSGTRLTVV.

This chain links TRBV9 with TRBJ2-1, with a possible D match to TRBD2 (5 bases). This CDR3 spans 14 amino acids. CDR1 is SGDLS, CDR2 YYNGEE, per germline. Trimming took 0 bases from V and 6 from J, leaving 10 bases between them. The CDR3 DNA follows: TGTGCCAGCAGCGTAGGGGGAGCAGGCAATGAGCAGTTCTTC. Amino acids: CASSVGGAGNEQFF.

The chain links TRBV20-1 to TRBJ2-2, with 7 bases identical to TRBD1. This CDR3 comprises 12 residues. Germline V gene sequence: CDR1 DFQATT, CDR2 SNEGSKA (reference sequence). V was pared by 6 bases and J by 5 bases, with 3 bases of the junction left unmatched. The CDR3 loop reads CSAGQYTGELFF. The DNA of the CDR3 is TGCAGTGCGGGACAGTATACCGGGGAGCTGTTTTTT.

This clonotype was seen a handful of times. This sequence joins TRBV25-1 and TRBJ2-1; D is ambiguous. V lost 5 bases and J lost 6, with 8 bases in between. Per the germline V gene, CDR1 is MGHDK and CDR2 is SYGVNS. This CDR3 region has 12 residues. The CDR3 DNA follows: TGTGCCAGCAGTCCCGGGCCCAATGAGCAGTTCTTC. It is translated as CASSPGPNEQFF.

The V call is TRBV18, the J call TRBJ2-5; a weak D match, TRBD2 (6 bases). Between the trimmed V and J ends, which lost 2 bases and 3 bases, there was a span of 10 bases. The germline CDR1 and CDR2 sequences are KGHSH and LQKENI. This CDR3 region has 14 residues. The CDR3 sequence: CASSPGTREETQYF. The DNA for the CDR3 is TGTGCCAGCTCACCAGGGACTCGGGAAGAGACCCAGTACTTC. Supplemented by reference TRBV18 and TRBJ2-5, the full variable domain reads NAGVMQNPRHLVRRRGQEARLRCSPMKGHSHVYWYRQLPEEGLKFMVYLQKENIIDESGMPKERFSAEFPKEGPSILRIQQVVRGDSAAYFCASSPGTREETQYFGPGTRLLVL.